Listed below are T cell receptor beta chains from one sample, sequenced in a study of beta chain features in type 1 diabetes. The table came from immunoSEQ multiplex PCR; TCRdb's copy has only in-frame clones and leaves some out. This sample has about half a million clones, with approximately 28% found just once. Sequencing was done on a sample of naive CD4+ T cells from blood. Receptor source: a man in his late teens or twenties in good health. Both conserved end residues are part of each CDR3. The order of the fields is V gene, D gene, clone size, CDR3 length, J gene, CDR3 protein, CDR3 DNA. A D gene is named only where the DNA matches it firmly. Rows give clone size only sometimes, using once, few, many, or a class for an expanded clone.

TRBV30,TRBD1,.,13,TRBJ1-5,CAWRDRGHQPQHF,TGTGCCTGGAGGGACAGGGGGCATCAGCCCCAGCATTTT
TRBV29-1,TRBD1,few,14,TRBJ2-1,CRVGTGEAYNEQFF,TGCAGAGTAGGGACAGGGGAAGCCTACAATGAGCAGTTCTTC
TRBV29-1,TRBD1,.,14,TRBJ2-7,CSVARTGDRLKQYF,TGCAGCGTTGCGAGGACAGGGGACCGGTTGAAGCAGTACTTC
TRBV30,.,few,13,TRBJ2-3,CAWSKENTDTQYF,TGTGCCTGGAGTAAGGAGAACACAGATACGCAGTATTTT
TRBV5-6,.,.,13,TRBJ2-5,CASSFKGRETQYF,TGTGCCAGCAGCTTTAAGGGGCGAGAGACCCAGTACTTC
TRBV15,.,.,13,TRBJ2-2,CATSRDLGGELFF,TGTGCCACCAGCAGAGATCTCGGCGGGGAGCTGTTTTTT
TRBV2,.,few,9,TRBJ2-5,CASPGAEYF,TGTGCCAGCCCCGGGGCTGAGTACTTC
TRBV27,TRBD1,few,14,TRBJ2-2,CASTKTGITGELFF,TGTGCCAGCACCAAGACAGGGATCACCGGGGAGCTGTTTTTT
TRBV15,.,.,15,TRBJ2-7,CATSRGRDTAYEQYF,TGTGCCACCAGCAGAGGACGGGACACCGCCTACGAGCAGTACTTC
TRBV29-1,.,.,11,TRBJ2-5,CSVVGQETQYF,TGCAGCGTTGTCGGCCAAGAGACCCAGTACTTC
TRBV7-9,TRBD1,few,15,TRBJ1-5,CASSPTGGRNQPQHF,TGTGCCAGCAGCCCAACAGGGGGGCGAAATCAGCCCCAGCATTTT
TRBV25-1,.,few,14,TRBJ1-1,CASLGQRRNTEAFF,TGTGCCAGCCTAGGACAGAGGAGGAACACTGAAGCTTTCTTT
TRBV5-1,TRBD1,few,12,TRBJ2-7,CAGRQGPHEQYF,TGCGCCGGCCGACAGGGTCCCCACGAGCAGTACTTC
TRBV4-2,.,.,18,TRBJ1-1,CASSQDGGRISLNTEAFF,TGTGCCAGCAGCCAAGATGGTGGAAGAATATCTCTGAACACTGAAGCTTTCTTT
TRBV25-1,.,.,12,TRBJ2-7,CASSATSYEQYF,TGTGCCAGCAGCGCCACATCCTACGAGCAGTACTTC
TRBV9,TRBD2,.,15,TRBJ2-7,CASSVGGLAAYEQYF,TGTGCCAGCAGCGTAGGTGGACTAGCTGCCTACGAGCAGTACTTC
TRBV11-2,.,few,16,TRBJ2-3,CASSLMWAGRTDTQYF,TGTGCCAGCAGCTTAATGTGGGCGGGCCGCACAGATACGCAGTATTTT
TRBV7-9,.,.,14,TRBJ2-1,CASSLVASPNEQFF,TGTGCCAGCAGCTTAGTGGCTAGCCCGAATGAGCAGTTCTTC
TRBV30,.,few,14,TRBJ2-7,CAWSVTGSTYEQYF,TGTGCCTGGAGTGTAACGGGGTCTACCTACGAGCAGTACTTC
TRBV6-5,.,.,14,TRBJ2-6,CASIALTGANVLTF,TGTGCCAGCATAGCGCTCACTGGGGCCAACGTCCTGACTTTC
TRBV19,TRBD1,.,14,TRBJ1-2,CASSQDRGIYGYTF,TGTGCCAGTAGTCAGGACAGGGGCATCTATGGCTACACCTTC
TRBV30,.,.,13,TRBJ1-1,CAWSQVMNTEAFF,TGTGCCTGGAGTCAGGTCATGAACACTGAAGCTTTCTTT
TRBV29-1,.,.,13,TRBJ2-7,CSVRTGKRDEQYF,TGCAGCGTTCGTACAGGGAAGCGTGACGAGCAGTACTTC
TRBV2,.,.,13,TRBJ1-1,CASSVVRTTEAFF,TGTGCCAGCAGTGTTGTCCGAACAACTGAAGCTTTCTTT
TRBV10-3,.,.,16,TRBJ2-6,CAISESGAPGANVLTF,TGTGCCATCAGTGAGTCAGGGGCCCCCGGGGCCAACGTCCTGACTTTC
TRBV9,.,few,15,TRBJ1-5,CASSPGGQVNQPQHF,TGTGCCAGCAGCCCTGGGGGCCAGGTCAATCAGCCCCAGCATTTT
TRBV30,.,.,14,TRBJ1-5,CAWSVSGSNQPQHF,TGTGCCTGGAGTGTGAGCGGTAGCAATCAGCCCCAGCATTTT
TRBV19,TRBD2,.,15,TRBJ2-1,CASSILADPYNEQFF,TGTGCCAGTAGTATACTAGCGGATCCTTACAATGAGCAGTTCTTC
TRBV11-2,TRBD2,.,17,TRBJ2-5,CASIYRASGSGDETQYF,TGTGCCAGCATCTATCGGGCCAGCGGGAGTGGGGACGAGACCCAGTACTTC
TRBV29-1,.,.,14,TRBJ2-3,CSVGVISLPDTQYF,TGCAGCGTTGGGGTTATATCATTGCCAGATACGCAGTATTTT
TRBV5-1,TRBD2,.,17,TRBJ2-7,CASSFSPSGDFVYEQYF,TGCGCCAGCAGCTTTTCTCCCAGCGGGGATTTTGTCTACGAGCAGTACTTC
TRBV6-5,TRBD1,few,15,TRBJ2-1,CASSPPGQPYNEQFF,TGTGCCAGCAGTCCGCCGGGACAGCCCTACAATGAGCAGTTCTTC
TRBV28,.,few,10,TRBJ2-3,CASNPDTQYF,TGTGCCAGCAACCCAGATACGCAGTATTTT
TRBV28,TRBD1,.,14,TRBJ2-7,CASSYGTGAYEQYF,TGTGCCAGCAGCTACGGGACAGGGGCCTACGAGCAGTACTTC
TRBV7-2,.,.,13,TRBJ1-2,CASSLYGRNGYTF,TGTGCCAGCAGCTTATACGGACGGAATGGCTACACCTTC